The rows below give T cell receptor beta chains drawn from one sample of a study of response to subunit inactivated influenza vaccine. One entry per CDR3 protein, called by TCRdb with MiXCR from the RT-PCR reads. This table holds fewer than 700,000 distinct CDR3 sequences, approximately 13% found once. Material: PBMCs from blood, obtained around seven weeks after vaccination. The receptors come from a middle-aged man who received an inactivated influenza vaccine. Each CDR3 is given with its conserved first and last residue. Each record gives: clone size, D gene, V gene, J gene, CDR3 protein, CDR3 DNA. A D gene is named only where the DNA matches it firmly. Clone size is stated in some rows and not others, as once, few, many or a class when expanded.

>.|.|TRBV10-3|TRBJ2-6
CANHNGGAGANVLTF
TGTGCCAACCACAACGGGGGCGCTGGGGCCAACGTCCTGACTTTC
>many|TRBD2|TRBV4-3|TRBJ2-1
CASSQDWSGLAGGPGIEQFF
TGCGCCAGCAGCCAAGATTGGTCCGGCCTAGCGGGGGGGCCTGGTATTGAGCAGTTCTTC
>.|TRBD1|TRBV27|TRBJ1-3
CALSWDRGRQGGNTIYF
TGTGCCCTCAGTTGGGACAGGGGGCGCCAGGGCGGAAACACCATATATTTT
>few|.|TRBV7-2|TRBJ2-7
CASSLVGNYHSYEQYF
TGTGCCAGCAGCTTAGTAGGGAATTACCATTCCTACGAGCAGTACTTC
>few|TRBD2|TRBV12-3/TRBV12-4|TRBJ2-7
CASSLGGGLQEQYF
TGTGCCAGCAGTTTGGGCGGGGGGCTCCAGGAGCAGTACTTC
>few|.|TRBV6-5|TRBJ2-7
CASSTQGSEQYF
TGTGCCAGCAGTACGCAGGGCTCCGAGCAGTACTTC
>few|.|TRBV5-1|TRBJ2-7
CASSSPDLAYEQYF
TGCGCCAGCAGCTCCCCCGACTTGGCCTACGAGCAGTACTTC
>few|.|TRBV6-1|TRBJ2-1
CASKKRMLDEQFF
TGTGCCAGCAAAAAGCGGATGTTGGATGAGCAGTTCTTC
>few|TRBD1|TRBV5-1|TRBJ2-6
CASSPRQGYGANVLTF
TGCGCCAGCAGCCCTAGACAGGGGTATGGGGCCAACGTCCTGACTTTC
>few|.|TRBV11-3|TRBJ2-5
CASSLAAEETQYF
TGTGCCAGCAGCTTAGCGGCGGAAGAGACCCAGTACTTC
>few|.|TRBV28|TRBJ1-5
CASSPPSRNQPQHF
TGTGCCAGCAGTCCACCCTCCCGCAATCAGCCCCAGCATTTT
>.|TRBD2|TRBV6-5|TRBJ2-7
CASSSRLAGGPGEQYF
TGTGCCAGCAGTTCACGACTAGCGGGGGGGCCGGGCGAGCAGTACTTC
>.|.|TRBV28|TRBJ2-4
CASSGNIQYF
TGTGCCAGTTCGGGGAACATTCAGTACTTC
>.|TRBD2|TRBV5-1|TRBJ2-7
CASSRTGTSGGQREQYF
TGCGCCAGCAGTCGAACTGGGACTAGCGGGGGCCAACGGGAGCAGTACTTC
>.|.|TRBV12-3/TRBV12-4|TRBJ2-7
CASSLIRNEQYF
TGTGCCAGCAGTTTAATCCGTAACGAGCAGTACTTC
>.|.|TRBV5-1|TRBJ1-5
CASSIPRDISNQPQHF
TGCGCCAGCAGCATCCCCCGGGACATAAGCAATCAGCCCCAGCATTTT
>few|.|TRBV7-2|TRBJ2-3
CASSWFPLAADTQYF
TGTGCCAGCAGCTGGTTCCCTTTAGCTGCCGATACGCAGTATTTT
>.|.|TRBV18|TRBJ2-1
CASSHMSLVLEANEQFF
TGTGCCAGCTCACATATGTCACTAGTCCTAGAGGCTAATGAGCAGTTCTTC
>few|TRBD2|TRBV5-1|TRBJ2-1
CATTAGAGGQYNEQFF
TGCGCCACCACTGCCGGGGCGGGAGGCCAATACAATGAGCAGTTCTTC
>many|TRBD1|TRBV6-2/TRBV6-3|TRBJ1-2
CASSYEHWDRTNYGYTF
TGTGCCAGCAGTTACGAACATTGGGACAGAACAAACTATGGCTACACCTTC
>many|.|TRBV27|TRBJ1-2
CASSSVGNYGYTF
TGTGCCAGCAGTTCGGTTGGGAACTATGGCTACACCTTC
>many|.|TRBV20-1|TRBJ2-7
CSARDLRARSSYEQYF
TGCAGTGCTAGAGATCTTCGCGCCCGATCCTCCTACGAGCAGTACTTC
>few|TRBD2|TRBV15|TRBJ2-2
CDRTSVTGELFF
TGTGACCGGACTAGCGTTACCGGGGAGCTGTTTTTT
>many|.|TRBV14|TRBJ2-1
CASRQTGSSYNEQFF
TGTGCCAGCAGGCAAACGGGGAGCTCCTACAATGAGCAGTTCTTC
>once|TRBD1|TRBV7-2|TRBJ2-3
CASSFLGQGALDTQYF
TGTGCCAGCAGCTTTTTGGGCCAGGGGGCTTTAGATACGCAGTATTTT
>few|TRBD1|TRBV9|TRBJ1-2
CASSVAPGQGADYGYTF
TGTGCCAGCAGCGTAGCCCCGGGACAGGGGGCCGACTATGGCTACACCTTC
>many|TRBD2|TRBV7-2|TRBJ2-1
CASSPGLVLVVNNEQFF
TGTGCCAGCAGCCCCGGACTAGTTTTAGTAGTGAACAATGAGCAGTTCTTC
>many|.|TRBV24-1|TRBJ2-5
CATSDETRTETQYF
TGTGCCACCAGTGATGAAACCAGGACCGAGACCCAGTACTTC
>few|TRBD2|TRBV7-3|TRBJ2-3
CASSRWGLAGGPTDTQYF
TGTGCCAGCAGTAGATGGGGACTAGCGGGAGGTCCCACAGATACGCAGTATTTT
>.|.|TRBV5-1|TRBJ2-7
CASSGDITYEQYF
TGCGCCAGCAGCGGGGATATTACCTACGAGCAGTACTTC
>.|TRBD2|TRBV6-2/TRBV6-3|TRBJ2-1
CASSPGLESYNEQFF
TGTGCCAGCAGTCCCGGACTAGAATCCTACAATGAGCAGTTCTTC
>.|.|TRBV12-3/TRBV12-4|TRBJ2-1
CASSPTRLYNEQFF
TGTGCCAGCAGTCCGACTAGGCTCTACAATGAGCAGTTCTTC
>few|TRBD2|TRBV5-5|TRBJ2-2
CASSFSASGPNTGELFF
TGTGCCAGCAGCTTTTCCGCTAGCGGGCCGAACACCGGGGAGCTGTTTTTT
>few|.|TRBV2|TRBJ2-7
CASVRTGHEQYF
TGTGCCAGCGTCAGGACTGGGCACGAGCAGTACTTC
>.|TRBD1|TRBV6-1|TRBJ2-7
CASGEAGQAYEQYF
TGTGCCAGCGGTGAGGCCGGACAGGCCTACGAGCAGTACTTC
>.|TRBD1|TRBV7-9|TRBJ1-6
CASSLRDSYLHF
TGTGCCAGCAGCCTACGGGACAGCTACCTCCACTTT
>.|.|TRBV28|TRBJ1-1
CASTLTGNTEAFF
TGTGCCAGCACGTTGACAGGGAACACTGAAGCTTTCTTT
>few|.|TRBV5-6|TRBJ1-5
CASSLGGPGLNQPQHF
TGTGCCAGCAGCTTGGGGGGTCCCGGACTTAATCAGCCCCAGCATTTT
>.|.|TRBV3-1|TRBJ2-5
CASTRGEGRETQYF
TGTGCCAGCACACGCGGAGAGGGGCGAGAGACCCAGTACTTC
>.|TRBD2|TRBV12-3/TRBV12-4|TRBJ2-5
CASSSVGTSEETQYF
TGTGCCAGCAGTTCCGTGGGGACTAGCGAGGAGACCCAGTACTTC
>.|TRBD2|TRBV20-1|TRBJ2-1
CSARDLTSGRINEQFF
TGCAGTGCTAGAGACTTGACTAGCGGGAGGATTAATGAGCAGTTCTTC
>few|.|TRBV15|TRBJ1-3
CATSRVGQLSGNTIYF
TGTGCCACCAGCAGAGTAGGACAGCTCTCTGGAAACACCATATATTTT
>many|.|TRBV29-1|TRBJ2-3
CSYYLTVGTDTQYF
TGCAGCTACTACTTGACAGTGGGCACAGATACGCAGTATTTT
>.|TRBD1|TRBV4-2|TRBJ2-7
CAGSEGTGPYEQYF
TGTGCCGGCAGCGAAGGGACAGGACCCTACGAGCAGTACTTC
>.|TRBD1|TRBV12-3/TRBV12-4|TRBJ2-7
CASSLRDRHYEQYF
TGTGCCAGCAGTTTAAGGGACAGGCACTACGAGCAGTACTTC
>few|.|TRBV7-9|TRBJ2-2
CASSLFTNTGELFF
TGTGCCAGCAGCTTATTCACGAACACCGGGGAGCTGTTTTTT
>.|TRBD2|TRBV11-2|TRBJ2-3
CASSYGGARTDTQYF
TGTGCCAGCAGCTACGGGGGGGCCCGTACAGATACGCAGTATTTT
>many|TRBD1|TRBV20-1|TRBJ2-7
CSAREGGQGNF
TGCAGTGCTAGAGAAGGAGGACAGGGTAACTTC
>few|.|TRBV20-1|TRBJ1-6
CSARTVPNSPLHF
TGCAGTGCTAGAACAGTACCTAATTCACCCCTCCACTTT
>.|.|TRBV4-3|TRBJ2-5
CASSQDFGSEETQYF
TGCGCCAGCAGCCAAGATTTCGGGTCTGAAGAGACCCAGTACTTC
>few|TRBD1|TRBV7-6|TRBJ2-7
CASSLAMRTGAFEQYF
TGTGCCAGCAGCTTAGCGATGCGGACAGGGGCATTCGAGCAGTACTTC
>few|.|TRBV30|TRBJ2-2
CALWDDTGELFF
TGTGCCTTGTGGGACGACACCGGGGAGCTGTTTTTT
>.|.|TRBV7-2|TRBJ1-1
CASSDRNRAPNTEAFF
TGTGCCAGCAGCGACCGAAACAGGGCCCCGAACACTGAAGCTTTCTTT